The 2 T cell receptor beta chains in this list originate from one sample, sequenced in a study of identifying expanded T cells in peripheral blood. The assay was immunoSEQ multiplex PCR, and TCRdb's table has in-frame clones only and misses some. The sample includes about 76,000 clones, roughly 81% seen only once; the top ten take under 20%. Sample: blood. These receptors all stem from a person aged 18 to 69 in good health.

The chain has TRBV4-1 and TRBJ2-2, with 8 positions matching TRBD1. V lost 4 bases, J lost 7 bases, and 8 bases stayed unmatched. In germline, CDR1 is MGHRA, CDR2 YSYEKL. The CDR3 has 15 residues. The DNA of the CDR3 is TGCGCCAGCAGCCTTCGGGCAGGGGGCGGCGGGGAGCTGTTTTTT. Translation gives CASSLRAGGGGELFF.

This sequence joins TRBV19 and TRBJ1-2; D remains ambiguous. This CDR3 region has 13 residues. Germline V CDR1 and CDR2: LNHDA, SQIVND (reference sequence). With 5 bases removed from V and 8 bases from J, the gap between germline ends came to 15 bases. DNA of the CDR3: TGTGCCAGTAGTCCGGTAGGCCCCTTGGGCTACACCTTC. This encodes CASSPVGPLGYTF.